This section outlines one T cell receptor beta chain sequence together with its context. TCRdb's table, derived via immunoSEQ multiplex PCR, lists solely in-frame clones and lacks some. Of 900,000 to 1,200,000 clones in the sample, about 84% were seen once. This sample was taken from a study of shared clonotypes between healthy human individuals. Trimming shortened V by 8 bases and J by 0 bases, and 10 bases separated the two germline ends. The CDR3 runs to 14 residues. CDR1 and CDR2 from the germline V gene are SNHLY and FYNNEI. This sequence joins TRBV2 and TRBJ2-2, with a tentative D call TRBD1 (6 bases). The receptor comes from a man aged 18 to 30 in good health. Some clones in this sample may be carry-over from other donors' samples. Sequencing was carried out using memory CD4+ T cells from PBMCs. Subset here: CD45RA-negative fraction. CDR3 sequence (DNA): TGTGCCAGCTGTTGGACAGCGAACACCGGGGAGCTGTTTTTT. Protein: CASCWTANTGELFF.